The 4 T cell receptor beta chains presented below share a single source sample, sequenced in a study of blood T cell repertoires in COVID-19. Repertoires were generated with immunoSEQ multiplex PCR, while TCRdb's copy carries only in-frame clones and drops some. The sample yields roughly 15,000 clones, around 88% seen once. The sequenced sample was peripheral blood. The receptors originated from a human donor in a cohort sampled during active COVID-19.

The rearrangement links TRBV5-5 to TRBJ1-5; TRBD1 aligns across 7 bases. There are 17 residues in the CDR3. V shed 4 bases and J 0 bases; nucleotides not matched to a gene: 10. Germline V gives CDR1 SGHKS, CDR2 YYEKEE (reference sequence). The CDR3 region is CASSLFGQAISNQPQHF. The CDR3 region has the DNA TGTGCCAGCAGCCTGTTTGGACAGGCGATTAGCAATCAGCCCCAGCATTTT.

The CDR3 bases are TGCGCCAGCAGCTTGGAAGGTGGGAAGACAGGGGGCAGTGGCACCTTC. It encodes CASSLEGGKTGGSGTF. This chain connects TRBV5-1 to TRBJ1-2, with 10 nucleotides matching TRBD1. The CDR3 is made up of 16 amino acids. Germline V gene lookup returns CDR1 SGHRS and CDR2 YFSETQ. V lost 0 bases to trimming and J lost 13 bases; unmatched junction nucleotides: 15.

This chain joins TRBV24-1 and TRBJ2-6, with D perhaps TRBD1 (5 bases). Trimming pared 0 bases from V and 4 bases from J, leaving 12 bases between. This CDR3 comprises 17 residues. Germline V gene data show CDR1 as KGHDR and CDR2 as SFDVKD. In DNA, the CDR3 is TGTGCCACCAGTGATTTGCCTGACAGCGCCGGGGCCAACGTCCTGACTTTC. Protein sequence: CATSDLPDSAGANVLTF.

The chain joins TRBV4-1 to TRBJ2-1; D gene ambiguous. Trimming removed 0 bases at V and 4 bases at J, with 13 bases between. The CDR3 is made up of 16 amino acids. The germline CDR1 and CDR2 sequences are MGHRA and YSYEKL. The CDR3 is CASSQDLRRNYNEQFF. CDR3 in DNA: TGCGCCAGCAGCCAAGATTTGCGGAGAAATTACAATGAGCAGTTCTTC.